Following are 22 T cell receptor beta chains from one sample sequenced in a study of OX40 agonist ivuxolimab in advanced cancers. Method: immunoSEQ multiplex PCR; TCRdb's copy keeps in-frame clones and lacks some. The data hold roughly 61,000 clones, with 82% observed a single time. Sequencing used CD4+ or CD8+ T cells sorted from blood, obtained in a trial of the OX40 agonist ivuxolimab. The receptors originated from an adult with an advanced solid tumor such as melanoma, head and neck, liver or kidney cancer.

In its sample, this clone was seen once. This sequence joins TRBV11-2 and TRBJ2-5; D is ambiguous. Matching the DNA end better, TRBJ2-7 makes the J call doubtful. Germline CDR1 reads SGHAT; CDR2 reads FQNNGV. The CDR3 has 11 residues. This CDR3 is CASSPSYEQYF. CDR3 nucleotide sequence: TGTGCCAGCAGCCCATCCTACGAGCAGTACTTC.

As to this clone: At one end the junction does not follow the germline gene, possibly because of a read error. This rearrangement joins TRBV5-5 to TRBJ2-1; tentatively, D is TRBD1 (6 bases). Germline V lookup: CDR1 SGHKS, CDR2 YYEKEE (reference sequence). The CDR3 sequence is 13 residues long. In DNA, the CDR3 is TGTGCCAGCAGTTTGGGGGCTAGCAATGAGCAGTTCTTC. It translates to CASSLGASNEQFF.

V gene TRBV7-6 combines with J gene TRBJ2-1; 14 bases map to TRBD2. The V and J ends lost 4 bases and 12 bases, in that order; junction bases with no gene match: 11. Germline V gene lookup returns CDR1 SGHVS and CDR2 FNYEAQ. The CDR3 is 16 amino acids. CDR3 DNA sequence: TGTGCCAGCAGCTCAACGCGGACTAGCGGGGGGTGGGGGCAGTTCTTC. Translation gives CASSSTRTSGGWGQFF.

The chain recombines TRBV2 with TRBJ1-4, with no clear D. CDR1 SNHLY and CDR2 FYNNEI come from the germline V gene. This CDR3 comprises 14 residues. The germline V and J ends were trimmed by 4 bases and 4 bases, with 10 bases remaining between them. CDR3 DNA: TGTGCCAGCAGTGGTGGGCGGATTAATGAAAAACTGTTTTTT. Protein product: CASSGGRINEKLFF.

CDR3 coding DNA: TGTGCCAGCGGGAGGGCCGACACCGGGGAGCTGTTTTTT. Translated, it gives CASGRADTGELFF. The rearrangement uses TRBV6-6 and TRBJ2-2; TRBD2 matches at 7 bases. Germline V gene lookup returns CDR1 MNHNY and CDR2 SVGAGI (reference sequence). The CDR3 contains 13 residues. J gave up 3 bases and V 8 bases, and 3 bases lay outside the gene matches.

V and J are TRBV11-2 and TRBJ1-6, with unresolved D. V lost 1 base and J 9 bases, leaving 4 bases between the germline ends. This CDR3 contains 12 residues. Germline V CDR1 and CDR2: SGHAT, FQNNGV. CDR3 sequence (DNA): TGTGCCAGCAGCTTAGTCGGTTCACCCCTCCACTTT. This codes for CASSLVGSPLHF. The full variable domain, rest sourced from reference TRBV11-2 and TRBJ1-6, is EAGVAQSPRYKIIEKRQSVAFWCNPISGHATLYWYQQILGQGPKLLIQFQNNGVVDDSQLPKDRFSAERLKGVDSTLKIQPAKLEDSAVYLCASSLVGSPLHFGNGTRLTVT.

V and J are TRBV29-1 and TRBJ2-1, with a possible D match to TRBD1 (6 bases). The germline V gene encodes CDR1 SQVTM and CDR2 ANQGSEA. Between the trimmed V and J ends, which lost 4 bases and 9 bases, there was a span of 16 bases. The CDR3 has 13 amino acids. CDR3 in DNA: TGCAGCGTTGTGAGTCCAACAGGGAGTGAGCAGTTCTTC. Protein: CSVVSPTGSEQFF.

This sequence joins TRBV5-4 and TRBJ2-3; TRBD1 matches 8 bases. After removal of 5 bases from V and 4 bases from J, the junction contained 6 bases not matched to a gene. The CDR3 sequence is 14 residues long. Germline V lookup: CDR1 SGHNT, CDR2 YYREEE (reference sequence). The CDR3 reads CASRPDRASDTQYF. The CDR3 DNA sequence: TGTGCCAGCAGACCGGACAGGGCTTCAGATACGCAGTATTTT.

V gene TRBV6-1 combines with J gene TRBJ1-2, with 8 bases matching TRBD1. The germline V gene encodes CDR1 MNHNS and CDR2 SASEGT. Trimming took 7 bases from V and 6 from J; bases not matched to a gene: 7. This CDR3 has 13 residues. CDR3 region: CASTPTGDHGYTF. The CDR3 coding sequence is TGTGCCAGCACCCCGACAGGGGACCATGGCTACACCTTC.

This clone turned up a few times. The chain employs TRBV30 and TRBJ1-2; D is unclear. Trimming stripped 0 bases from V and 8 bases from J, with 13 bases between. The CDR3 has 13 amino acids. The germline gives CDR1 GTSNPN, CDR2 SVGIG (reference sequence). The CDR3 region is CAWSVADGLGYTF. CDR3 sequence (DNA): TGTGCCTGGAGTGTAGCAGACGGTTTAGGCTACACCTTC.

This clone was seen once. The J gene is TRBJ1-1, the V gene TRBV5-6, with TRBD1 as a possible D gene (6 bases). The V gene lost 4 bases and the J gene lost 5 bases, with 12 bases spanning the gap. The CDR3 runs 13 residues. Germline V lookup: CDR1 SGHDT, CDR2 YYEEEE. The CDR3 loop is CASSATGPTEAFF. CDR3 sequence (DNA): TGTGCCAGCAGCGCTACAGGGCCGACTGAAGCTTTCTTT.

This chain connects TRBV19 to TRBJ2-1; no clear D gene. Germline values: CDR1 LNHDA, CDR2 SQIVND (reference sequence). V dropped 4 bases and J dropped 2 bases, with 12 bases sitting between them. CDR3 length equals 15 residues. Written as DNA, the CDR3 is TGTGCCAGTAGTACCTTGTGGGCCCCCTACAATGAGCAGTTCTTC. Translation gives CASSTLWAPYNEQFF.

The chain combines TRBV4-3 with TRBJ1-2; the D gene is possibly TRBD1 (5 bases). The germline V and J ends were trimmed by 4 bases and 2 bases, with 17 bases remaining between them. The CDR3 has 16 amino acids. CDR1 and CDR2 from the germline V gene are LGHNA and YSLEER. CDR3 protein: CASSPQDGGSNYGYTF. Here the CDR3 DNA reads TGCGCCAGCAGCCCTCAGGACGGGGGTAGCAACTATGGCTACACCTTC.

V and J are TRBV5-4 and TRBJ2-5, with 7 bases aligning to TRBD1. This CDR3 is 13 amino acids long. Germline V gene lookup returns CDR1 SGHNT and CDR2 YYREEE (reference sequence). V was pared by 4 bases and J by 5 bases, with 5 bases of the junction left unmatched. The CDR3 is CASSPDRVETQYF. The CDR3 DNA is TGTGCCAGCAGCCCAGACAGGGTGGAGACCCAGTACTTC.

This clone was seen more than once but under ten times. The J gene is TRBJ1-5, the V gene TRBV6-1; D gene uncertain. Germline-derived CDR1 and CDR2 are MNHNS and SASEGT. Trimming took 5 bases from V and 5 from J, leaving 10 bases between them. This CDR3 has 13 residues. CDR3: CASSSLWDQPQHF. As DNA, the CDR3 is TGTGCCAGCAGTAGCCTCTGGGATCAGCCCCAGCATTTT.

Only one count was recorded for this clone. V usage is TRBV10-3 and J usage is TRBJ1-1; weak D call: TRBD1 (5 bases). The V end was cut by 11 bases, the J end by 4 bases, with 23 bases between. This CDR3 is 15 amino acids long. Germline values: CDR1 ENHRY, CDR2 SYGVKD. The CDR3: CAARGLGEAGTEAFF. The CDR3 DNA reads TGTGCCGCCCGCGGGTTGGGGGAGGCCGGCACTGAAGCTTTCTTT.

V usage is TRBV19 and J usage is TRBJ2-3; 11 bases match TRBD2. In germline, CDR1 is LNHDA, CDR2 SQIVND (reference sequence). The CDR3 runs 17 residues. J was trimmed by 2 bases and V by 1 base; bases with no gene match: 5. Here the CDR3 DNA reads TGTGCCAGTAGTATAGCAACGACTAGCGGGATCACAGATACGCAGTATTTT. This encodes CASSIATTSGITDTQYF.

V is TRBV6-1 and J is TRBJ1-2, with D uncertain. V dropped 2 bases and J dropped 5 bases, with 15 bases sitting between them. The CDR3 contains 15 residues. CDR1 and CDR2 (germline): MNHNS, SASEGT. The CDR3 spells CASSEHEGGVYGYTF. CDR3 DNA: TGTGCCAGCAGTGAACATGAGGGTGGTGTTTATGGCTACACCTTC.

The chain is built from TRBV2 and TRBJ2-5; D gene ambiguous. The germline gives CDR1 SNHLY, CDR2 FYNNEI. V lost 6 bases, J lost 5 bases, and 4 bases lay in between. This CDR3 has 10 amino acids. The CDR3 coding sequence is TGTGCCAGCAGGTGGGAGACCCAGTACTTC. It specifies CASRWETQYF.

V usage is TRBV21-1 and J usage is TRBJ1-4; the table's D gene call, TRBD1, was not cross checked with the DNA. TRBV21-1 represents a pseudogene. The CDR3 consists of 14 residues. CDR3 coding DNA: TGTGCCAGCAGCAAAGGCGGCAGGGGTGAAAAACTGTTTTTT. Translated: CASSKGGRGEKLFF.

A note on this clone: Other DNA sequences in the sample encode the same CDR3. V is TRBV7-2 and J is TRBJ2-5; 8 nucleotides match TRBD1. CDR1 is SGHTA and CDR2 is FQGNSA in the germline V gene. Trimming removed 1 base from V and 5 bases from J; junction bases left unmatched: 6. The CDR3 has 15 residues. DNA of the CDR3: TGTGCCAGCAGCTTAGTGCCAGGGGGCGCGGAGACCCAGTACTTC. It translates to CASSLVPGGAETQYF.

This sequence joins TRBV5-1 and TRBJ1-2; no definite D call. Germline V lookup: CDR1 SGHRS, CDR2 YFSETQ. Deletions cut 0 bases from V and 8 bases from J, with 8 bases between. This CDR3 spans 12 amino acids. This chain's CDR3 is CASSLGYRGYTF. CDR3 coding DNA: TGCGCCAGCAGCTTGGGGTATCGAGGCTACACCTTC.